This T cell receptor beta chain was documented in a study of blood T cell repertoires in COVID-19. The method was immunoSEQ multiplex PCR; TCRdb's version includes in-frame clones alone and lacks a portion of them. Among tens of thousands of clones listed, approximately 79% were seen once. The CDR3 has 16 amino acids. Germline V gene sequence: CDR1 SGHNT, CDR2 YYREEE (reference sequence). The V segment lost 5 bases and the J segment 0 bases; nucleotides outside the gene matches: 4. Sequencing was done on a sample of peripheral blood. The clonotype was recovered from a man between 70 and 80 years old with COVID-19, enrolled during active disease. V gene TRBV5-4 combines with J gene TRBJ2-3; 12 bases map to TRBD2. In DNA, the CDR3 is TGTGCCAGCAGTTATACTAGCGGGAGGAGCACAGATACGCAGTATTTT. Translation: CASSYTSGRSTDTQYF.